The 26 T cell receptor beta chains below were found in one sample sequenced in a study of early T cells in non-severe SARS-CoV-2 infection. MiXCR was run by TCRdb on the 5' RACE reads, yielding one entry per CDR3 protein. This table has tens of thousands of distinct CDR3 sequences, around 4.5% appearing once. The material sequenced was whole blood, taken at baseline. These receptor sequences come from an adult who was a healthcare worker with PCR-confirmed SARS-CoV-2 infection or an uninfected control (not recorded which).

The chain links TRBV12-3 or TRBV12-4 to TRBJ2-6; tentatively, D is TRBD2 (5 bases). This CDR3 is built from 16 residues. V shed 6 bases and J shed 0 bases, with 12 bases lying between them. The CDR3 DNA reads as TGTGCCAGCAGCCGCATAGGGAGCTCTGGGGCCAACGTCCTGACTTTC. It encodes CASSRIGSSGANVLTF.

Only a few counts were recorded for this clonotype. This chain links TRBV6-4 with TRBJ2-3, with 8 bases aligning to TRBD2. Germline assignment: CDR1 MRHNA and CDR2 SNTAGT. V gave up 0 bases and J gave up 1 base; unmatched junction bases: 0. The CDR3 runs 15 residues. Written as DNA, the CDR3 is TGTGCCAGCAGTGACTCTAGCGGGGGCACAGATACGCAGTATTTT. Amino acid sequence: CASSDSSGGTDTQYF.

This clonotype was picked up many times. The chain couples TRBV28 to TRBJ2-7, with 11 bases fitting TRBD2. Germline CDR1 reads MDHEN; CDR2 reads SYDVKM. The CDR3 totals 16 residues. V lost 3 bases and J lost 2; bases outside the gene matches: 6. The CDR3 DNA is TGTGCCAGCAGTTTGTCGGGACTAGCGGTCGCCTACGAGCAGTACTTC. Translated: CASSLSGLAVAYEQYF.

This clonotype was seen more than once but under ten times. J is TRBJ2-7 and V is TRBV7-6; 7 nucleotides align to TRBD1. The junction had 8 bases not matched to a gene; V was cut back by 6 bases and J by 3 bases. The CDR3 extends over 14 amino acids. CDR1 is SGHVS, CDR2 FNYEAQ, per germline. As DNA, the CDR3 is TGTGCCAGCAGTTCCTCGGCAGGGGGCTACGAGCAGTACTTC. It yields the protein CASSSSAGGYEQYF.

Points on this clonotype: One base away lies a much larger clone, so this may be a sequencing read error. The genes are TRBV9 and TRBJ2-5; 7 bases are a match to TRBD2. The CDR3 loop spans 14 amino acids. Germline V lookup: CDR1 SGDLS, CDR2 YYNGEE. The V gene end was trimmed by 3 bases and the J gene end by 5 bases; junction bases not matched to a gene: 7. The CDR3 sequence is CASSAGGSDETQYF. Written as DNA, the CDR3 is TGTGCCAGCAGCGCCGGGGGGAGCGACGAGACCCAGTACTTC. Complete variable domain (other parts from reference TRBV9 and TRBJ2-5): DSGVTQTPKHLITATGQRVTLRCSPRSGDLSVYWYQQSLDQGLQFLIQYYNGEERAKGNILERFSAQQFPDLHSELNLSSLELGDSALYFCASSAGGSDETQYFGPGTRLLVL.

This clonotype showed up many times. The chain couples TRBV5-8 to TRBJ2-3, with 14 bases that match TRBD2. The junction had 3 bases not matched to a gene; V was cut back by 3 bases and J by 3 bases. Germline values: CDR1 SGHTS, CDR2 YDEGEE. The CDR3 extends over 16 amino acids. The CDR3 region is CASSSGTSGSTDTQYF. The CDR3, as DNA: TGTGCCAGCAGCTCCGGGACTAGCGGGAGTACAGATACGCAGTATTTT.

This clonotype was seen many times. The chain carries TRBV3-1 and TRBJ2-6; D ambiguous. The CDR3 loop spans 15 amino acids. Germline V gene lookup returns CDR1 LGHDT and CDR2 YNNKEL (reference sequence). Trimming took 4 bases from V and 1 from J, leaving 8 bases between them. The CDR3 sequence: CASSLSRSGANVLTF. CDR3 nucleotides: TGTGCCAGCAGCCTATCCAGGTCTGGGGCCAACGTCCTGACTTTC.

This clonotype was counted between two and nine times. V usage is TRBV27 and J usage is TRBJ2-5; TRBD2 might be the D (5 bases). V shed 5 bases and J shed 3 bases, with 13 bases lying between them. Germline CDR1 and CDR2: MNHEY and SMNVEV (reference sequence). The CDR3 runs 14 residues. Here the CDR3 reads CASSARSGKETQYF. The DNA of the CDR3 is TGTGCCAGCAGTGCACGGAGCGGAAAAGAGACCCAGTACTTC.

This clonotype showed up many times. CDR3 DNA: TGTGCCAGCAGCCCCGGGACACTGAACACCGGGGAGCTGTTTTTT. Protein sequence: CASSPGTLNTGELFF. This sequence joins TRBV5-4 and TRBJ2-2; D is perhaps TRBD1 (6 bases). V dropped 4 bases and J dropped 1 base, with 11 bases sitting between them. CDR3 length: 15 amino acids. The germline V gene has CDR1 SGHNT and CDR2 YYREEE (reference sequence).

This clonotype has ten or more counts. The chain combines TRBV5-1 with TRBJ2-7; TRBD2 matches at 14 bases. Germline V gene lookup returns CDR1 SGHRS and CDR2 YFSETQ. Unmatched junction bases numbered 4, after V lost 4 bases and J lost 4 bases. The CDR3 totals 15 residues. The CDR3 here is CASSGTSGSFYEQYF. CDR3 in DNA: TGCGCCAGCAGCGGGACTAGCGGGAGCTTTTACGAGCAGTACTTC.

By frequency in the sample, this clonotype is medium-sized. The chain links TRBV12-3 or TRBV12-4 to TRBJ2-6; D is ambiguous. The CDR3 is 14 amino acids. V lost 2 bases and J 14 bases, leaving 16 bases between the germline ends. The CDR3 is CASSLSGPSHLLTF. CDR3 nucleotides: TGTGCCAGCAGTTTATCCGGGCCAAGTCATCTCCTGACTTTC.

This clonotype was counted at least ten times. This CDR3 is CASSQVAGHGYTF. Here the CDR3 DNA reads TGCGCCAGCAGCCAAGTTGCGGGCCATGGCTACACCTTC. The chain combines TRBV4-3 with TRBJ1-2, with D unclear. The V end was cut by 1 base, the J end by 6 bases, with 9 bases between. The CDR3 runs to 13 residues. The germline gives CDR1 LGHNA, CDR2 YSLEER.

V gene TRBV7-6 combines with J gene TRBJ2-3; D remains ambiguous. The CDR3 sequence is 12 residues long. The germline gives CDR1 SGHVS, CDR2 FNYEAQ. Trimming took 5 bases from V and 3 from J, leaving 6 bases between them. The CDR3: CASSASTDTQYF. Written as DNA, the CDR3 is TGTGCCAGCAGCGCCTCGACAGATACGCAGTATTTT.

This clonotype was detected many times. V is TRBV20-1 and J is TRBJ2-2; perhaps TRBD1 as D (7 bases). CDR1 is DFQATT, CDR2 SNEGSKA, per germline (reference sequence). With 0 bases removed from V and 4 bases from J, the gap between germline ends came to 15 bases. The CDR3 totals 16 residues. The CDR3 sequence: CSARDQGGRSTGELFF. CDR3 coding DNA: TGCAGTGCTAGAGATCAGGGGGGACGCAGCACCGGGGAGCTGTTTTTT.

This clonotype occurred many times. The chain links TRBV20-1 to TRBJ1-5; the match to TRBD1 covers 9 bases. Germline CDR1 DFQATT, CDR2 SNEGSKA (reference sequence). V lost 1 base, J lost 7 bases, and 5 bases stayed unmatched. The CDR3 runs 14 residues. CDR3 nucleotides: TGCAGTGCTAGAGGTGGGACAGGGATCCAGCCCCAGCATTTT. The encoded protein is CSARGGTGIQPQHF.

In this sample, this clonotype turned up many times. The genes are TRBV6-5 and TRBJ1-5; D may be TRBD1 (5 bases). Germline CDR1 and CDR2: MNHEY and SVGAGI. The CDR3 covers 16 residues. Trimming pared 4 bases from V and 0 bases from J, leaving 13 bases between. The CDR3 here is CASSSEGTNSNQPQHF. As DNA, the CDR3 is TGTGCCAGCAGTTCGGAAGGGACTAATAGCAATCAGCCCCAGCATTTT.

This clonotype was observed many times. The CDR3 region has the DNA TGTGCCAGCAGCGCATTATCGTCCCTGACTAGCGGAAAAGCCTACGAGCAGTACTTC. This codes for CASSALSSLTSGKAYEQYF. The chain carries TRBV11-2 and TRBJ2-7; TRBD2 aligns across 9 bases. V was clipped by 5 bases and J by 2 bases; unmatched bases: 19. Germline V gene lookup returns CDR1 SGHAT and CDR2 FQNNGV. This CDR3 is 19 amino acids long.

V and J are TRBV9 and TRBJ1-2, with TRBD1 as a possible D gene (6 bases). This CDR3 has 16 amino acids. V gave up 3 bases and J gave up 0 bases, with 15 bases separating them. The germline V gene has CDR1 SGDLS and CDR2 YYNGEE. This chain's CDR3 is CASSGSDGTPNYGYTF. Here the CDR3 DNA reads TGTGCCAGCAGCGGTAGCGACGGGACACCTAACTATGGCTACACCTTC.

This clonotype was seen ten or more times. The chain couples TRBV29-1 to TRBJ2-7; D gene uncertain. Trimming cost V 5 bases and J 1 base, with 6 bases left between them. The CDR3 has 11 amino acids. CDR1 and CDR2 from the germline V gene are SQVTM and ANQGSEA. In DNA form, the CDR3 reads TGCAGCGTTACAATGTCCTACGAGCAGTACTTC. Its translation: CSVTMSYEQYF.

This clonotype was detected ten times or more. The gene calls are TRBV12-3 or TRBV12-4 and TRBJ1-1; D is ambiguous. V was trimmed by 6 bases and J by 1 base, leaving 15 bases between them. The CDR3 extends over 15 amino acids. The CDR3 DNA sequence: TGTGCCAGCAGCTCCCCGGGTCTCGGGAACACTGAAGCTTTCTTT. It codes for CASSSPGLGNTEAFF.

This clonotype was detected ten times or more. The gene calls are TRBV5-1 and TRBJ2-7; the match to TRBD1 covers 7 bases. Germline CDR1 and CDR2: SGHRS and YFSETQ. V shed 4 bases, J shed 2 bases, and the junction held 9 bases outside the gene matches. The CDR3 covers 15 residues. CDR3: CASSPTVGGPYEQYF. The CDR3 DNA is TGCGCCAGCAGCCCTACTGTAGGGGGCCCCTACGAGCAGTACTTC.

This clonotype was detected many times. CDR3 nucleotide sequence: TGTGCCAGCAGCTTAGCGAGAGACAATGAGCAGTTCTTC. It encodes CASSLARDNEQFF. The chain has TRBV7-2 and TRBJ2-1; D call uncertain. Between the trimmed V and J ends, which lost 0 bases and 5 bases, there was a span of 5 bases. Germline V gives CDR1 SGHTA, CDR2 FQGNSA. The CDR3 loop spans 13 amino acids.

This clonotype is categorized as medium-sized. CDR3 sequence (DNA): TGTGCCAGCAGTTTAAGGGGGGCTTTCTTT. Translation gives CASSLRGAFF. This chain joins TRBV27 and TRBJ1-1, with a weak D call TRBD1 (6 bases). This CDR3 is 10 amino acids long. Germline V gives CDR1 MNHEY, CDR2 SMNVEV (reference sequence). Trimming left V 2 bases short and J 11 bases short, with 6 bases between.

This clonotype has ten or more counts. The V and J genes are TRBV10-2 and TRBJ2-1, with 10 nucleotides matching TRBD2. V shed 6 bases, J shed 11 bases, and the junction held 13 bases outside the gene matches. Germline V CDR1 and CDR2: WSHSY, SAAADI. The CDR3 sequence is 15 residues long. The CDR3 is CASSQREGRFRKQFF. CDR3 DNA: TGCGCCAGCAGCCAGCGGGAGGGCCGATTTAGAAAGCAGTTCTTC.

This clonotype was seen at least ten times. The chain uses TRBV11-2 and TRBJ2-1; 10 bases are a match to TRBD2. With 5 bases clipped from V and 2 bases from J, the junction kept 3 bases outside the gene matches. Germline-derived CDR1 and CDR2 are SGHAT and FQNNGV. The CDR3 runs 15 residues. In DNA, the CDR3 is TGTGCCAGCAGCGGGCTAGCGGGGGCCTACAATGAGCAGTTCTTC. Amino acid sequence: CASSGLAGAYNEQFF.

The sample holds many counts of this clonotype. CDR3 sequence reads: CASSRDRSNEQFF. CDR3 sequence (DNA): TGTGCCAGCAGCCGGGACAGGAGCAATGAGCAGTTCTTC. V and J are TRBV11-3 and TRBJ2-1, with 8 nucleotides matching TRBD1. Trimming at V came to 5 bases and at J to 6 bases, leaving 3 bases not matched to a gene. The CDR3 runs 13 residues. In germline, CDR1 is SGHNT, CDR2 YENEEA.